The 16 T cell receptor beta chains in this list originate from one sample, sequenced in a study of blood T cells in healthy people across ages. Then a second PCR, running roughly 7 to 11 cycles, was carried out with a sample-barcoded 5' primer and a J-beta primer mix. TCRdb re-analysed the 5' RACE reads in MiXCR, keeping a single row per CDR3 protein. Altogether roughly 700,000 distinct CDR3 sequences are present, over 45% being singletons, with the ten largest covering roughly 31%. Sequencing was performed on blood. These receptors were obtained from a woman aged 60-70 years in good health.

This clonotype was seen a few times. The chain carries TRBV29-1 and TRBJ2-3, with 7 bases that match TRBD2. Trimming at V came to 7 bases and at J to 4 bases, leaving 14 bases not matched to a gene. CDR3 length: 15 residues. Per germline, CDR1 SQVTM and CDR2 ANQGSEA. Here the CDR3 DNA reads TGCAGCGGGATACGGAGCGGGAAAGCCCCAGATACGCAGTATTTT. Translated: CSGIRSGKAPDTQYF.

The chain combines TRBV7-6 with TRBJ1-4; no clear D. The CDR3 consists of 13 residues. Germline CDR1 and CDR2: SGHVS and FNYEAQ. V was clipped by 3 bases and J by 4 bases, with 6 bases between them. CDR3 sequence: CASSLVYNEKLFF. In DNA form, the CDR3 reads TGTGCCAGCAGCTTGGTTTATAATGAAAAACTGTTTTTT.

The chain joins TRBV28 to TRBJ2-5, with D possibly matching TRBD2 (5 bases). The CDR3 sequence is 13 residues long. V was clipped by 6 bases and J by 4 bases, with 12 bases between them. CDR1 is MDHEN, CDR2 SYDVKM, per germline. This CDR3 is CASSTAGGETQYF. The CDR3 DNA reads TGTGCCAGCAGCACCGCTGGAGGAGAGACCCAGTACTTC.

The J gene is TRBJ2-2, the V gene TRBV5-1; possible D gene TRBD1, 6 bases. V shed 0 bases and J shed 0 bases, with 6 bases lying between them. Per the germline V gene, CDR1 is SGHRS and CDR2 is YFSETQ. The CDR3 is made up of 15 amino acids. The CDR3 DNA is TGCGCCAGCAGCTTGGACAGGGCGAACACCGGGGAGCTGTTTTTT. This gives the protein CASSLDRANTGELFF.

Only a few counts were recorded for this clonotype. The chain uses TRBV5-1 and TRBJ2-6; perhaps D is TRBD1 or TRBD2 (5 bases each). This CDR3 comprises 15 residues. The V end lost 4 bases, the J end lost 2 bases, and 10 bases lay between the germline ends. Germline V gene sequence: CDR1 SGHRS, CDR2 YFSETQ. CDR3 in amino acids: CASSPGRTGANVLTF. DNA of the CDR3: TGCGCCAGCAGCCCAGGGAGAACTGGGGCCAACGTCCTGACTTTC.

Ten or more counts support this clonotype. V usage is TRBV4-2 and J usage is TRBJ2-3; 13 positions agree with TRBD2. After removal of 4 bases from V and 5 bases from J, the junction contained 9 bases not matched to a gene. The CDR3 consists of 17 residues. The germline V gene has CDR1 LGHNA and CDR2 YNFKEQ. The CDR3 reads CASSRDGLAGVKDTQYF. The CDR3 DNA sequence: TGTGCCAGCAGCCGAGATGGACTAGCGGGAGTGAAAGATACGCAGTATTTT.

This clonotype was seen a few times. The chain recombines TRBV7-2 with TRBJ2-3; TRBD2 might be the D (5 bases). This CDR3 region has 13 residues. The V gene lost 6 bases and the J gene lost 2 bases, with 9 bases spanning the gap. The germline CDR1 and CDR2 sequences are SGHTA and FQGNSA. CDR3: CASRRTSTDTQYF. CDR3 in DNA: TGTGCCAGCAGGCGGACTTCCACAGATACGCAGTATTTT.

This clonotype appeared a single time. The rearrangement joins TRBV15 to TRBJ2-4, with TRBD1 matching over 7 bases. The germline V gene has CDR1 LNHNV and CDR2 YYDKDF (reference sequence). With 1 base clipped from V and 15 bases from J, the junction kept 6 bases outside the gene matches. This CDR3 is built from 12 residues. CDR3 loop: CATSRATGVLYF. In nucleotides, the CDR3 is TGTGCCACCAGCAGAGCCACAGGGGTGCTGTACTTC.

Here the CDR3 reads CASSLNGPGLGTQYF. As DNA, the CDR3 is TGCGCCAGCAGCTTAAACGGTCCAGGGTTGGGGACCCAGTACTTC. J is TRBJ2-5 and V is TRBV5-1; perhaps TRBD1 as D (5 bases). CDR1 is SGHRS, CDR2 YFSETQ, per germline. V lost 2 bases to trimming and J lost 7 bases, with 18 bases between them. The CDR3 is made up of 15 amino acids. The full variable domain, in which reference TRBV5-1 and TRBJ2-5 provide the parts outside the CDR3, is KAGVTQTPRYLIKTRGQQVTLSCSPISGHRSVSWYQQTPGQGLQFLFEYFSETQRNKGNFPGRFSGRQFSNSRSEMNVSTLELGDSALYLCASSLNGPGLGTQYFGPGTRLLVL.

This clonotype has more than one count but fewer than ten. The chain combines TRBV29-1 with TRBJ2-7; 9 bases fit TRBD1. Germline CDR1 is SQVTM and CDR2 is ANQGSEA. After removal of 7 bases from V and 5 bases from J, the junction contained 9 bases not matched to a gene. The length of the CDR3 is 13 residues. CDR3 coding DNA: TGCAGCGCCACGGGACAGGGTGGCGACGAGCAGTACTTC. Translating it yields CSATGQGGDEQYF.

This clonotype has just a few counts. This chain links TRBV6-2 or TRBV6-3 with TRBJ2-7; 7 bases are shared with TRBD2. The length of the CDR3 is 13 residues. The germline gives CDR1 MNHEY, CDR2 SVGEGT. V trimming: 7 bases; J trimming: 2 bases; junction bases outside the gene matches: 5. CDR3 amino acids: CASNYGRPYEQYF. CDR3 coding DNA: TGTGCCAGCAACTACGGGAGGCCCTACGAGCAGTACTTC.

The chain combines TRBV28 with TRBJ2-4; 8 bases fit TRBD2. The end of the DNA is better explained by TRBJ2-7, so the J call may be wrong. Germline values: CDR1 MDHEN, CDR2 SYDVKM. This CDR3 is built from 15 residues. The CDR3 coding sequence is TGTGCCAGCAGTTTCCCGGGCGGGAGGTCCCACGAGCAGTACTTC. Residues: CASSFPGGRSHEQYF.

The chain is built from TRBV2 and TRBJ2-7, with unresolved D. The CDR3 has 13 residues. Germline CDR1 SNHLY, CDR2 FYNNEI. With 7 bases removed from V and 1 base from J, the gap between germline ends came to 11 bases. The chain's CDR3 is CASNYWESYEQYF. In DNA, the CDR3 is TGTGCCAGCAATTATTGGGAATCCTACGAGCAGTACTTC.

In its sample, this clonotype was seen once. The DNA for the CDR3 is TGTGCCAGCAGCCCCGGGGCCTCGGTCCGGGAGCTGTTTTTT. The encoded protein is CASSPGASVRELFF. The rearrangement uses TRBV7-9 and TRBJ2-2; either TRBD1 or TRBD2 may supply D (5 bases each). The CDR3 sequence is 14 residues long. Per the germline V gene, CDR1 is SEHNR and CDR2 is FQNEAQ (reference sequence). V lost 5 bases and J 9 bases, leaving 16 bases between the germline ends.

The J gene is TRBJ2-4, the V gene TRBV7-2, with D uncertain. With 2 bases removed from V and 8 bases from J, the gap between germline ends came to 22 bases. Germline V gene sequence: CDR1 SGHTA, CDR2 FQGNSA. The CDR3 is made up of 17 amino acids. CDR3 coding DNA: TGTGCCAGCAGCTTATTCCCCGCTGGAACACTGTTAGACATTCAGTACTTC. It is translated as CASSLFPAGTLLDIQYF.

This clonotype was recorded many times. V gene TRBV20-1 combines with J gene TRBJ2-1; 10 positions match TRBD2. Germline V gives CDR1 DFQATT, CDR2 SNEGSKA (reference sequence). CDR3 length equals 15 residues. J was trimmed by 2 bases and V by 6 bases; bases with no gene match: 7. CDR3 sequence: CSAIPGTSAYNEQFF. The CDR3 region has the DNA TGCAGTGCCATCCCCGGGACTAGCGCCTACAATGAGCAGTTCTTC.